The 10 T cell receptor beta chains reported below all come from one sample, sequenced in a study of T cell clonotyping in hematopoietic cell transplantation. The time point is: recipient sample about 28 days before transplant, after cytoreduction. Profiling relied on immunoSEQ multiplex PCR, and the TCRdb table lists in-frame clones only, not all of them. The data hold roughly 50,000 clones, with 86% observed a single time. The starting material was peripheral blood mononuclear cells, obtained before stem cell transplant. The origin of the receptors is a man between 60 and 75 years old with biphenotypic leukemia. Some clones in this sample may be carry-over from other donors' samples.

CDR3 sequence reads: CAWSPQGEPLGNTIYF. Here the CDR3 DNA reads TGTGCCTGGAGTCCTCAGGGGGAGCCCCTGGGAAACACCATATATTTT. The chain recombines TRBV30 with TRBJ1-3; TRBD1 matches at 7 bases. V shed 2 bases, J shed 4 bases, and the junction held 11 bases outside the gene matches. This CDR3 region has 16 residues. The germline V gene encodes CDR1 GTSNPN and CDR2 SVGIG (reference sequence).

The rearrangement joins TRBV5-6 to TRBJ2-7, with 9 nucleotides matching TRBD1. Germline trimming cut 2 bases from V and 6 bases from J; bases unmatched to any gene: 9. The CDR3 loop spans 15 amino acids. Germline CDR1 SGHDT, CDR2 YYEEEE. CDR3 in amino acids: CASSFRDRAWLEQYF. CDR3 sequence (DNA): TGTGCCAGCAGCTTCCGGGACAGGGCATGGCTCGAGCAGTACTTC.

This clone was picked up one time. The chain recombines TRBV7-9 with TRBJ2-1; maybe TRBD2 (6 bases). This CDR3 spans 14 amino acids. Germline CDR1 reads SEHNR; CDR2 reads FQNEAQ (reference sequence). V lost 5 bases to trimming and J lost 5 bases, with 13 bases between them. CDR3 coding DNA: TGTGCCAGCAGCCCCCGGACTACAGACAATGAGCAGTTCTTC. This translates into CASSPRTTDNEQFF.

The genes are TRBV28 and TRBJ1-1; D is perhaps TRBD1 (5 bases). The CDR3 length is 14 residues. The germline V gene has CDR1 MDHEN and CDR2 SYDVKM. V lost 7 bases and J lost 4, with 16 bases in between. CDR3 sequence reads: CASILQGAGTEAFF. The DNA of the CDR3 is TGTGCCAGCATATTGCAAGGGGCTGGCACTGAAGCTTTCTTT.

V and J are TRBV4-2 and TRBJ1-2; D is possibly TRBD1 (6 bases). The length of the CDR3 is 16 residues. Germline CDR1 LGHNA, CDR2 YNFKEQ. Trimming shortened V by 0 bases and J by 6 bases, and 17 bases separated the two germline ends. CDR3 nucleotides: TGTGCCAGCAGCCAAGATACAGCAGGGGCGCTCGATGGCTACACCTTC. Its protein is CASSQDTAGALDGYTF.

The chain joins TRBV6-6 to TRBJ1-1; D ambiguous. The germline CDR1 and CDR2 sequences are MNHNY and SVGAGI (reference sequence). Trimming removed 6 bases at V and 2 bases at J, with 13 bases between. This CDR3 is 14 amino acids long. In nucleotides, the CDR3 is TGTGCCAGCAGGTTTCAGCGGTTCAACACTGAAGCTTTCTTT. The encoded protein is CASRFQRFNTEAFF.

The rearrangement links TRBV2 to TRBJ2-6, with D perhaps matching TRBD1 or TRBD2 (5 bases each). Trimming removed 4 bases from V and 0 bases from J, with 10 bases in between. This CDR3 has 16 residues. Germline V CDR1 and CDR2: SNHLY, FYNNEI. This CDR3 is CASSGRGRSGANVLTF. The CDR3 DNA reads TGTGCCAGCAGTGGCCGGGGACGCTCTGGGGCCAACGTCCTGACTTTC.

The chain combines TRBV11-1 with TRBJ2-1; 8 bases align to TRBD1. This CDR3 has 12 amino acids. V gave up 8 bases and J gave up 9 bases; unmatched junction bases: 6. The V gene's germline CDR1 is SGHAT and CDR2 FQDESV (reference sequence). The CDR3 DNA is TGTGCCAGCTCCGACAGGGGCGGTGAGCAGTTCTTC. Translating gives CASSDRGGEQFF.

The chain carries TRBV7-2 and TRBJ1-3, with D possibly matching TRBD1 (5 bases). The V end lost 5 bases, the J end lost 3 bases, and 11 bases lay between the germline ends. Germline values: CDR1 SGHTA, CDR2 FQGNSA. The CDR3 extends over 14 amino acids. The CDR3 protein is CASSLQGYGNTIYF. CDR3 in DNA: TGTGCCAGCAGCCTGCAGGGTTATGGAAACACCATATATTTT.

V is TRBV29-1 and J is TRBJ1-3; a weak D match, TRBD1 (5 bases). CDR3 size: 13 residues. Deletions cut 4 bases from V and 0 bases from J, with 7 bases between. Looked up from germline, CDR1 is SQVTM and CDR2 is ANQGSEA. CDR3 sequence reads: CSVGTTSGNTIYF. The CDR3, as DNA: TGCAGCGTTGGGACAACCTCTGGAAACACCATATATTTT.